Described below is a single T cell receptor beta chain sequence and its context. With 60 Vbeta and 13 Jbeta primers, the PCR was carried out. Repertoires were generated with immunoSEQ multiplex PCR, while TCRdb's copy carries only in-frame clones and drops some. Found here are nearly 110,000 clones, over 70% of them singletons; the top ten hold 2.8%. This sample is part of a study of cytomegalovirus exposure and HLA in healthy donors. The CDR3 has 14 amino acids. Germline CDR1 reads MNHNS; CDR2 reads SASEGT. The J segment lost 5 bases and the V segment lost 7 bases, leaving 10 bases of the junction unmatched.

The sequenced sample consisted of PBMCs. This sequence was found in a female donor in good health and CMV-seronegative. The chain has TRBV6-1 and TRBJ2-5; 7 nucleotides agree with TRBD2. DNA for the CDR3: TGTGCCAGCATCGAACGTGGACTAGGGGAGACCCAGTACTTC. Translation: CASIERGLGETQYF.